One and the same sample provided the 18 T cell receptor beta chains below, sequenced in a study of T cells after yellow fever vaccination (dated by TCRdb to about 2019). This specimen's treatment or condition label, interpreted: live attenuated yellow fever vaccine strain. Receptors were amplified or captured by 5' RACE. Sequencing was carried out with an Illumina HiSeq 2500. The raw public data were reprocessed by TCRdb itself: fastp quality trimming at Q25, MiXCR clonotype calling, in-frame beta chains only. Identical CDR3 protein sequences are pooled into one entry, listed with their most common genes and DNA. The sample yields a few hundred thousand distinct CDR3 sequences; about a sixth were counted once. Around 15% of the sample is taken by the ten largest. Sequences were derived from PBMCs, sampled roughly 5 days after the first yellow fever vaccination. The receptors here all came from a man in his late teens or twenties who received the YFV17D yellow fever vaccine.

This clonotype was counted between two and nine times. This sequence joins TRBV4-1 and TRBJ2-5; D is perhaps TRBD2 (5 bases). The V end lost 3 bases, the J end lost 0 bases, and 14 bases lay between the germline ends. From germline, CDR1 is MGHRA and CDR2 YSYEKL. The CDR3 is 16 residues long. CDR3 sequence: CASSQDSGTNQETQYF. CDR3 DNA: TGCGCCAGCAGCCAGGACTCGGGTACCAACCAAGAGACCCAGTACTTC.

This clonotype has a handful of counts. The chain is built from TRBV12-3 or TRBV12-4 and TRBJ2-3; no firm D call. With 3 bases removed from V and 2 bases from J, the gap between germline ends came to 9 bases. The CDR3 loop spans 14 amino acids. In DNA, the CDR3 is TGTGCCAGCAGTTTCCGCTACCCCACAGATACGCAGTATTTT. It codes for CASSFRYPTDTQYF.

This clonotype was observed a handful of times. This chain joins TRBV5-1 and TRBJ1-2; 7 nucleotides line up with TRBD1. Looked up from germline, CDR1 is SGHRS and CDR2 is YFSETQ. With V trimmed by 0 bases and J by 7 bases, 12 bases remained unmatched. CDR3 length equals 16 residues. This CDR3 reads CASSLVIGTVFGGYTF. CDR3 coding DNA: TGCGCCAGCAGCTTGGTCATCGGGACAGTCTTTGGTGGCTACACCTTC.

This clonotype was seen only a few times. The chain carries TRBV4-3 and TRBJ2-1; D may correspond to TRBD1 or TRBD2 (5 bases each). Trimming cost V 0 bases and J 5 bases, with 11 bases left between them. Germline V gene data show CDR1 as LGHNA and CDR2 as YSLEER. The CDR3 has 15 amino acids. The CDR3 loop is CASSQDPGAHNEQFF. In DNA, the CDR3 is TGCGCCAGCAGCCAAGACCCCGGGGCTCACAATGAGCAGTTCTTC.

The sample holds many counts of this clonotype. V and J are TRBV7-2 and TRBJ2-7; D gene ambiguous. This CDR3 has 12 amino acids. V was cut by 4 bases and J by 4 bases, with 8 bases left in between. Germline values: CDR1 SGHTA, CDR2 FQGNSA. The CDR3 nucleotides read TGTGCCAGCAGCTCATCTAATTACGAGCAGTACTTC. It codes for CASSSSNYEQYF. Filled out from reference TRBV7-2 and TRBJ2-7, the complete variable domain reads GAGVSQSPSNKVTEKGKDVELRCDPISGHTALYWYRQSLGQGLEFLIYFQGNSAPDKSGLPSDRFSAERTGGSVSTLTIQRTQQEDSAVYLCASSSSNYEQYFGPGTRLTVT.

The chain recombines TRBV12-3 or TRBV12-4 with TRBJ1-5, with D possibly being TRBD1 (5 bases). The CDR3 sequence is 17 residues long. Trimming pared 6 bases from V and 1 base from J, leaving 19 bases between. CDR3 residues: CASSTGGGTFSNQPQHF. The CDR3 bases are TGTGCCAGCAGCACCGGCGGAGGGACTTTCAGCAATCAGCCCCAGCATTTT.

CDR3 region: CASSPRTATNTGELFF. The CDR3 nucleotides are TGTGCCAGCAGCCCCCGGACAGCAACGAACACCGGGGAGCTGTTTTTT. The chain links TRBV11-2 to TRBJ2-2, with a weak D call TRBD1 (6 bases). Germline CDR1 is SGHAT and CDR2 is FQNNGV. The V gene lost 5 bases and the J gene lost 0 bases, with 13 bases spanning the gap. The CDR3 is 16 residues long.

J is TRBJ2-1 and V is TRBV29-1; TRBD2 aligns across 16 bases. Germline assignment: CDR1 SQVTM and CDR2 ANQGSEA. The CDR3 is 17 amino acids. Trimming removed 6 bases from V and 0 bases from J; junction bases left unmatched: 5. The CDR3 DNA sequence: TGCAGCGTGAGAGGGACTAGCGGGGGGGCCTCCTACAATGAGCAGTTCTTC. It encodes CSVRGTSGGASYNEQFF.

The sample holds a few counts of this clonotype. The chain joins TRBV23-1 to TRBJ2-2; D unclear. TRBV23-1 is assigned to the ORF class and has an uncertain function. Trimming took 4 bases from V and 9 from J, leaving 18 bases between them. There are 15 residues in the CDR3. As DNA, the CDR3 is TGCGCCAGCAGTCTCCCCATTGAGGATCCTAGGGAGCTGTTTTTT. Protein product: CASSLPIEDPRELFF.

The chain recombines TRBV5-1 with TRBJ2-3; no definite D call. V was pared by 0 bases and J by 0 bases, with 11 bases between. CDR1 SGHRS and CDR2 YFSETQ come from the germline V gene. The CDR3 is made up of 16 amino acids. For the CDR3, the DNA is TGCGCCAGCAGCTTGGGCCAGGAGATTAGCACAGATACGCAGTATTTT. Its translation: CASSLGQEISTDTQYF.

The chain links TRBV29-1 to TRBJ2-3; 8 nucleotides line up with TRBD2. There are 13 residues in the CDR3. Germline lookup yields CDR1 SQVTM and CDR2 ANQGSEA. V dropped 8 bases and J dropped 4; count of bases not matched to a gene: 8. The CDR3 is CSFNGGAADTQYF. CDR3 DNA: TGCAGCTTCAACGGGGGGGCTGCAGATACGCAGTATTTT.

The V call is TRBV12-3 or TRBV12-4, the J call TRBJ1-1; unclear D gene. The CDR3 covers 12 residues. Trimming shortened V by 7 bases and J by 5 bases, and 11 bases separated the two germline ends. The CDR3, as DNA: TGTGCCAGCAAACCGTACGGGACTGAAGCTTTCTTT. Its protein is CASKPYGTEAFF.

This clonotype has a handful of counts. The chain links TRBV9 to TRBJ1-1, with unresolved D. Trimming shortened V by 0 bases and J by 3 bases, and 12 bases separated the two germline ends. This CDR3 is 15 amino acids long. CDR1 SGDLS and CDR2 YYNGEE come from the germline V gene. The CDR3 nucleotides read TGTGCCAGCAGCGTAGTCATCGGGGAGGACACTGAAGCTTTCTTT. Its translation: CASSVVIGEDTEAFF.

CDR3 DNA sequence: TGTGCCAGCAGCACCCGACAGGGTGTCTCCTACGAGCAGTACTTC. Translation gives CASSTRQGVSYEQYF. The rearrangement uses TRBV7-8 and TRBJ2-7, with 7 bases fitting TRBD1. The CDR3 consists of 15 residues. V lost 5 bases to trimming and J lost 0 bases; unmatched junction nucleotides: 7. Germline CDR1 is SGHVS and CDR2 is FQNEAQ.

The rearrangement links TRBV11-3 to TRBJ2-2, with D hard to call. The germline V gene has CDR1 SGHNT and CDR2 YENEEA. There are 13 residues in the CDR3. The V gene lost 5 bases and the J gene lost 6 bases, with 10 bases spanning the gap. In nucleotides, the CDR3 is TGTGCCAGCAGCCGCGACAATGCCGGGGAGCTGTTTTTT. Translating gives CASSRDNAGELFF.

The chain recombines TRBV20-1 with TRBJ1-6; 7 nucleotides align to TRBD1. The CDR3 length is 15 residues. Germline V gene sequence: CDR1 DFQATT, CDR2 SNEGSKA (reference sequence). Unmatched junction bases numbered 9, after V lost 0 bases and J lost 10 bases. This CDR3 is CSARDARQGRSPLHF. Here the CDR3 DNA reads TGCAGTGCTAGAGATGCGAGACAGGGTCGATCACCCCTCCACTTT.

Many counts were recorded for this clonotype. This chain links TRBV5-1 with TRBJ2-3, with 7 bases fitting TRBD1. The V segment lost 4 bases and the J segment 1 base; nucleotides outside the gene matches: 9. Per germline, CDR1 SGHRS and CDR2 YFSETQ. This CDR3 has 16 residues. The CDR3 nucleotides are TGCGCCAGCAGCGTGACAGGGAACGGGGGCACAGATACGCAGTATTTT. Protein product: CASSVTGNGGTDTQYF. Full variable domain (outside the CDR3, taken from reference TRBV5-1 and TRBJ2-3): KAGVTQTPRYLIKTRGQQVTLSCSPISGHRSVSWYQQTPGQGLQFLFEYFSETQRNKGNFPGRFSGRQFSNSRSEMNVSTLELGDSALYLCASSVTGNGGTDTQYFGPGTRLTVL.

This clonotype was counted a few times. The rearrangement joins TRBV5-4 to TRBJ2-1, with TRBD1 as a possible D gene (6 bases). The V and J ends lost 4 bases and 4 bases respectively, with 15 bases between them. Germline V gene sequence: CDR1 SGHNT, CDR2 YYREEE (reference sequence). This CDR3 region has 15 residues. CDR3 nucleotides: TGTGCCAGCAGCAGCCCCAGGGACACGTACAATGAGCAGTTCTTC. The encoded protein is CASSSPRDTYNEQFF.